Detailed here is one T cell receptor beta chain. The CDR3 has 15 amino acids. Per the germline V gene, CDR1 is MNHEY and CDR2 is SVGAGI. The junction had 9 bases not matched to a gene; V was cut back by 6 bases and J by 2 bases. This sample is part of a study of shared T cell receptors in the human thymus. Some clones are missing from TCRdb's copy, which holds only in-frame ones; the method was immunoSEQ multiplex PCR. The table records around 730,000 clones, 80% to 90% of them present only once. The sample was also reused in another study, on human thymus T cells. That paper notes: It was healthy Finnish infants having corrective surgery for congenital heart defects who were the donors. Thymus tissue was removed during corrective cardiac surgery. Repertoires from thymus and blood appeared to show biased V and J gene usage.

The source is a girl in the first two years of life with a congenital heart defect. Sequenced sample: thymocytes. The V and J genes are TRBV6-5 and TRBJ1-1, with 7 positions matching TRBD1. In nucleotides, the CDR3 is TGTGCCAGCAGCCACCGGGACAGCGGAAACACTGAAGCTTTCTTT. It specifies CASSHRDSGNTEAFF.